This is a list of T cell receptor beta chains from one sample in a study of Ad26.COV2.S vaccination and SARS-CoV-2 variants. Some clones are missing from TCRdb's copy, which holds only in-frame ones; the method was immunoSEQ multiplex PCR. The sample lists hundreds of thousands of clones, about 87% seen once, with around 6.6% in the top ten. Sequencing used peripheral blood, obtained in a trial of Ad26.COV2.S vaccine versus placebo. The receptors come from a person between 18 and 59 years old who received the Ad26.COV2.S COVID-19 vaccine or a placebo. Each CDR3 is given with its conserved first and last residue. Each record gives: CDR3 protein, CDR3 DNA, clone size, D gene, V gene, J gene. A D gene is named only where the DNA matches it firmly. Part of the rows lack a size; the others show once, few, many or a class for expanded clones.

CDR3 protein: CASSWTGGREKLFF
CDR3 DNA: TGTGCCAGCAGTTGGACAGGGGGTAGAGAAAAACTGTTTTTT
clone size: few
D gene: TRBD1
V gene: TRBV25-1
J gene: TRBJ1-4

CDR3 protein: CASSQDSVSTNTGELFF
CDR3 DNA: TGCGCCAGCAGCCAAGATTCGGTCTCAACAAACACCGGGGAGCTGTTTTTT
clone size: -
D gene: -
V gene: TRBV4-3
J gene: TRBJ2-2

CDR3 protein: CASSPLSRNTGELFF
CDR3 DNA: TGTGCCAGCAGCCCACTCTCTCGGAACACCGGGGAGCTGTTTTTT
clone size: -
D gene: -
V gene: TRBV7-2
J gene: TRBJ2-2

CDR3 protein: CASRLVWDKANYGYTF
CDR3 DNA: TGTGCAAGTCGCTTAGTGTGGGACAAGGCTAACTATGGCTACACCTTC
clone size: -
D gene: -
V gene: TRBV12-2
J gene: TRBJ1-2

CDR3 protein: CASGLLQGRGVILHSYNEQFF
CDR3 DNA: TGTGCTAGTGGTTTGCTGCAGGGGCGGGGGGTCATACTACATTCCTACAATGAGCAGTTCTTC
clone size: -
D gene: TRBD2
V gene: TRBV12-5
J gene: TRBJ2-1

CDR3 protein: CASSLRGLTTDTQYF
CDR3 DNA: TGTGCCAGCAGCTTACGAGGACTGACCACAGATACGCAGTATTTT
clone size: -
D gene: -
V gene: TRBV11-2
J gene: TRBJ2-3

CDR3 protein: CASSLDQGRHQPQHF
CDR3 DNA: TGTGCCAGCAGCTTAGATCAGGGGAGGCATCAGCCCCAGCATTTT
clone size: few
D gene: -
V gene: TRBV11-2
J gene: TRBJ1-5

CDR3 protein: CASSFRVGETQYF
CDR3 DNA: TGTGCCAGCAGTTTCAGGGTAGGAGAGACCCAGTACTTC
clone size: -
D gene: -
V gene: TRBV12-3/TRBV12-4
J gene: TRBJ2-5

CDR3 protein: CASSITPPGDTEAFF
CDR3 DNA: TGTGCCAGCAGTATCACCCCCCCCGGGGACACTGAAGCTTTCTTT
clone size: -
D gene: -
V gene: TRBV28
J gene: TRBJ1-1

CDR3 protein: CASSFLQPNQPQHF
CDR3 DNA: TGTGCCAGTAGCTTTCTACAGCCCAATCAGCCCCAGCATTTT
clone size: -
D gene: -
V gene: TRBV19
J gene: TRBJ1-5

CDR3 protein: CASSQLGGTGDSDEQYF
CDR3 DNA: TGTGCCAGCAGCCAACTTGGCGGGACAGGGGATTCGGACGAGCAGTACTTC
clone size: -
D gene: TRBD1
V gene: TRBV3-1/TRBV3-2
J gene: TRBJ2-7

CDR3 protein: CASNRGGTGELFF
CDR3 DNA: TGTGCCAGTAATAGGGGCGGCACCGGGGAGCTGTTTTTT
clone size: -
D gene: -
V gene: TRBV6-5
J gene: TRBJ2-2

CDR3 protein: CASSRDTFSNQPQHF
CDR3 DNA: TGTGCCAGCAGTAGGGACACCTTTAGCAATCAGCCCCAGCATTTT
clone size: -
D gene: -
V gene: TRBV28
J gene: TRBJ1-5

CDR3 protein: CASSLQLLNTEAFF
CDR3 DNA: TGTGCCAGCAGTTTACAGCTACTGAACACTGAAGCTTTCTTT
clone size: -
D gene: -
V gene: TRBV28
J gene: TRBJ1-1

CDR3 protein: CASSLWRTNSPLHF
CDR3 DNA: TGTGCCAGCAGCTTGTGGCGTACAAATTCACCCCTCCACTTT
clone size: -
D gene: -
V gene: TRBV5-5
J gene: TRBJ1-6

CDR3 protein: CAWGSRNQPQHF
CDR3 DNA: TGTGCCTGGGGTAGCCGCAATCAGCCCCAGCATTTT
clone size: -
D gene: -
V gene: TRBV30
J gene: TRBJ1-5

CDR3 protein: CASSLGRASNQPQHF
CDR3 DNA: TGTGCCAGCAGCTTAGGCCGGGCTAGCAATCAGCCCCAGCATTTT
clone size: -
D gene: -
V gene: TRBV7-2
J gene: TRBJ1-5

CDR3 protein: CASKKREGYEQYF
CDR3 DNA: TGCGCCAGCAAAAAACGGGAGGGCTACGAGCAGTACTTC
clone size: -
D gene: TRBD2
V gene: TRBV5-1
J gene: TRBJ2-7

CDR3 protein: CASSPTLGRTLNIQYF
CDR3 DNA: TGTGCCAGCAGTCCAACCCTCGGACGAACCCTAAACATTCAGTACTTC
clone size: -
D gene: -
V gene: TRBV27
J gene: TRBJ2-4

CDR3 protein: CASSPFRGNYTF
CDR3 DNA: TGTGCCAGCAGTCCATTCAGGGGAAACTACACCTTC
clone size: -
D gene: -
V gene: TRBV28
J gene: TRBJ1-2

CDR3 protein: CASSYSKFRDTEAFF
CDR3 DNA: TGTGCCAGCAGTTACTCGAAGTTCCGGGACACTGAAGCTTTCTTT
clone size: -
D gene: -
V gene: TRBV6-6
J gene: TRBJ1-1

CDR3 protein: CASRLWTGGVYEQYF
CDR3 DNA: TGTGCCAGCAGGCTGTGGACAGGGGGCGTTTACGAGCAGTACTTC
clone size: -
D gene: TRBD1
V gene: TRBV28
J gene: TRBJ2-7

CDR3 protein: CASSQGPLSYNEQFF
CDR3 DNA: TGTGCCAGCAGCCAAGGTCCCCTCTCCTACAATGAGCAGTTCTTC
clone size: -
D gene: -
V gene: TRBV3-1/TRBV3-2
J gene: TRBJ2-1

CDR3 protein: CSVGSYMTGTSYEQYF
CDR3 DNA: TGCAGCGTTGGATCGTACATGACAGGGACTTCCTACGAGCAGTACTTC
clone size: -
D gene: -
V gene: TRBV29-1
J gene: TRBJ2-7

CDR3 protein: CASSGEGNNNSPLHF
CDR3 DNA: TGTGCCAGCAGTGGCGAGGGTAATAATAATTCACCCCTCCACTTT
clone size: few
D gene: -
V gene: TRBV28
J gene: TRBJ1-6

CDR3 protein: CASSAMESPLHF
CDR3 DNA: TGCGCCAGCAGTGCCATGGAATCTCCCCTCCACTTT
clone size: few
D gene: -
V gene: TRBV4-1
J gene: TRBJ1-6

CDR3 protein: CASRGGLRETQYF
CDR3 DNA: TGTGCCAGCAGGGGGGGGCTTAGAGAGACCCAGTACTTC
clone size: -
D gene: -
V gene: TRBV6-1
J gene: TRBJ2-5

CDR3 protein: CASSSLGTGRETQYF
CDR3 DNA: TGTGCCAGCAGCTCCCTCGGGACAGGGAGGGAGACCCAGTACTTC
clone size: -
D gene: TRBD1
V gene: TRBV6-2/TRBV6-3
J gene: TRBJ2-5

CDR3 protein: CASSLLASRWETQYF
CDR3 DNA: TGTGCCAGCAGCTTGCTGGCTAGCAGATGGGAGACCCAGTACTTC
clone size: -
D gene: -
V gene: TRBV7-3
J gene: TRBJ2-5

CDR3 protein: CASALGVEDEKLFF
CDR3 DNA: TGTGCCAGCGCATTAGGGGTGGAGGATGAAAAACTGTTTTTT
clone size: -
D gene: -
V gene: TRBV2
J gene: TRBJ1-4

CDR3 protein: CASSGGAGGETQYF
CDR3 DNA: TGTGCCAGCAGCGGAGGAGCGGGAGGTGAGACCCAGTACTTC
clone size: -
D gene: TRBD2
V gene: TRBV7-8
J gene: TRBJ2-5

CDR3 protein: CASSPKTGRNQPQHF
CDR3 DNA: TGTGCCAGCAGCCCAAAGACAGGGCGGAATCAGCCCCAGCATTTT
clone size: once
D gene: TRBD1
V gene: TRBV4-2
J gene: TRBJ1-5

CDR3 protein: CASSDLEGLYVQPQHF
CDR3 DNA: TGTGCCAGCAGTGATCTGGAGGGTCTCTATGTACAGCCCCAGCATTTT
clone size: -
D gene: -
V gene: TRBV6-4
J gene: TRBJ1-5

CDR3 protein: CASKRGQDGYTF
CDR3 DNA: TGTGCCAGCAAGAGGGGGCAAGATGGCTACACCTTC
clone size: -
D gene: TRBD1
V gene: TRBV6-5
J gene: TRBJ1-2

CDR3 protein: CAISEQVAHELFF
CDR3 DNA: TGTGCCATCAGTGAGCAGGTAGCGCATGAACTGTTTTTT
clone size: once
D gene: -
V gene: TRBV10-3
J gene: TRBJ1-4

CDR3 protein: CAWSSGLGGYEQYF
CDR3 DNA: TGTGCCTGGAGTTCGGGCCTAGGTGGCTACGAGCAGTACTTC
clone size: -
D gene: -
V gene: TRBV30
J gene: TRBJ2-7

CDR3 protein: CASSYSPTGATTEAFF
CDR3 DNA: TGTGCCAGCAGTTACTCCCCGACAGGGGCGACCACTGAAGCTTTCTTT
clone size: once
D gene: TRBD1
V gene: TRBV6-5
J gene: TRBJ1-1

CDR3 protein: CASRGRPNVDTEAFF
CDR3 DNA: TGTGCCAGCCGGGGGCGGCCTAACGTAGACACTGAAGCTTTCTTT
clone size: -
D gene: -
V gene: TRBV6-5
J gene: TRBJ1-1

CDR3 protein: CASSPGQRTDTQYF
CDR3 DNA: TGTGCCAGCAGCCCGGGACAGCGCACAGATACGCAGTATTTT
clone size: -
D gene: TRBD1
V gene: TRBV7-3
J gene: TRBJ2-3

CDR3 protein: CASSFGGFDEQFF
CDR3 DNA: TGTGCCAGCAGTTTCGGAGGATTCGATGAGCAGTTCTTC
clone size: -
D gene: -
V gene: TRBV27
J gene: TRBJ2-1

CDR3 protein: CASGLVGGRYNEQFF
CDR3 DNA: TGTGCTAGTGGTTTGGTAGGGGGACGCTACAATGAGCAGTTCTTC
clone size: -
D gene: -
V gene: TRBV12-5
J gene: TRBJ2-1

CDR3 protein: CASKARGAGSNQPQHF
CDR3 DNA: TGTGCCAGCAAAGCGAGGGGGGCGGGTAGCAATCAGCCCCAGCATTTT
clone size: -
D gene: -
V gene: TRBV2
J gene: TRBJ1-5

CDR3 protein: CASSLKQVGGYTF
CDR3 DNA: TGTGCCAGCAGCTTAAAACAAGTCGGAGGCTACACCTTC
clone size: many
D gene: -
V gene: TRBV7-2
J gene: TRBJ1-2

CDR3 protein: CASSQGPGDRGRGYEQYF
CDR3 DNA: TGCGCCAGCAGCCAAGGCCCAGGCGACAGGGGGCGCGGGTACGAGCAGTACTTC
clone size: -
D gene: TRBD1
V gene: TRBV4-3
J gene: TRBJ2-7

CDR3 protein: CASSLTQGLSYEQYF
CDR3 DNA: TGTGCCAGCAGCTTAACGCAAGGACTATCCTACGAGCAGTACTTC
clone size: -
D gene: -
V gene: TRBV7-3
J gene: TRBJ2-7

CDR3 protein: CASRENLRNTIYF
CDR3 DNA: TGTGCCAGCAGGGAAAACCTGCGAAACACCATATATTTT
clone size: -
D gene: -
V gene: TRBV21-1
J gene: TRBJ1-3

CDR3 protein: CASSQDLTGLDQPQHF
CDR3 DNA: TGCGCCAGCAGCCAAGATTTGACAGGGTTGGATCAGCCCCAGCATTTT
clone size: -
D gene: TRBD1
V gene: TRBV4-3
J gene: TRBJ1-5

CDR3 protein: CASSYDESYEQYF
CDR3 DNA: TGTGCCAGCAGTTACGACGAGAGCTACGAGCAGTACTTC
clone size: -
D gene: -
V gene: TRBV6-2/TRBV6-3
J gene: TRBJ2-7

CDR3 protein: CASSPGPGGGETQYF
CDR3 DNA: TGCGCCAGCAGCCCCGGACCAGGAGGGGGGGAGACCCAGTACTTC
clone size: -
D gene: -
V gene: TRBV4-3
J gene: TRBJ2-5

CDR3 protein: CASSSGNNQPQHF
CDR3 DNA: TGTGCCAGCAGTTCAGGAAATAATCAGCCCCAGCATTTT
clone size: few
D gene: -
V gene: TRBV12-3/TRBV12-4
J gene: TRBJ1-5

CDR3 protein: CASSHSGAIYEQYF
CDR3 DNA: TGTGCCAGCAGCCATAGCGGGGCCATCTACGAGCAGTACTTC
clone size: -
D gene: TRBD2
V gene: TRBV6-2/TRBV6-3
J gene: TRBJ2-7

CDR3 protein: CATSETTGGPAGELFF
CDR3 DNA: TGTGCCACCAGTGAGACGACAGGGGGCCCCGCCGGGGAGCTGTTTTTT
clone size: -
D gene: TRBD1
V gene: TRBV24-1
J gene: TRBJ2-2

CDR3 protein: CASSIGTSEYYEQYF
CDR3 DNA: TGTGCCAGCAGCATTGGGACTAGCGAATACTACGAGCAGTACTTC
clone size: -
D gene: TRBD2
V gene: TRBV5-4
J gene: TRBJ2-7